This T cell receptor beta chain is drawn from a study of blood T cell repertoires in COVID-19. At the level of the study: PBMCs, B-cell-depleted T cells, or T cells provided the cDNA or gDNA that made up the material.

In terms of age and location, participants ranged from roughly 18 to 100 years and lived in about two dozen US areas. Participants were placed into cohorts based on the clinical history they reported. This clone was found a few times. Trimming shortened V by 0 bases and J by 0 bases, and 9 bases separated the two germline ends. The CDR3 sequence is 15 residues long. Looked up from germline, CDR1 is GTSNPN and CDR2 is SVGIG (reference sequence). Only in-frame clones appear in the TCRdb table, and some are missing; sequencing was by immunoSEQ multiplex PCR. The data show 200,000 to 300,000 clones, roughly nine tenths seen once.

This receptor was taken from a woman in her 30s with acute COVID-19. The V gene is TRBV30, the J gene TRBJ1-3, with D uncertain. Sequencing was performed on PBMCs or T cells enriched from blood (not recorded which). DNA for the CDR3: TGTGCCTGGAGTGTACGGAGGACCTCTGGAAACACCATATATTTT. This sequence encodes CAWSVRRTSGNTIYF. The variable domain in full, completed from reference TRBV30 and TRBJ1-3, reads SQTIHQWPATLVQPVGSPLSLECTVEGTSNPNLYWYRQAAGRGLQLLFYSVGIGQISSEVPQNLSASRPQDRQFILSSKKLLLSDSGFYLCAWSVRRTSGNTIYFGEGSWLTVV.